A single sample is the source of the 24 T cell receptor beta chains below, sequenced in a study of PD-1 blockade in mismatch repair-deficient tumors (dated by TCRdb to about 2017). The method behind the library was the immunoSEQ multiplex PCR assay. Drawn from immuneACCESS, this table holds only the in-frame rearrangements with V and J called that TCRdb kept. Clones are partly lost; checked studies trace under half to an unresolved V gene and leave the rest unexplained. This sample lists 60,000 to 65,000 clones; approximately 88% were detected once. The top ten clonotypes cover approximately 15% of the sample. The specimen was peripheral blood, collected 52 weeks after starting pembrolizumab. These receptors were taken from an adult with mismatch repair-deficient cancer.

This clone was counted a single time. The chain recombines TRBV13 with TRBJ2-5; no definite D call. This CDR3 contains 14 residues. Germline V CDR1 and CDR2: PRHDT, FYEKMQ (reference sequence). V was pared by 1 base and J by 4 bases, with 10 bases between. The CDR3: CASSLDGPGETQYF. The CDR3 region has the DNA TGTGCCAGCAGCTTAGATGGGCCGGGAGAGACCCAGTACTTC.

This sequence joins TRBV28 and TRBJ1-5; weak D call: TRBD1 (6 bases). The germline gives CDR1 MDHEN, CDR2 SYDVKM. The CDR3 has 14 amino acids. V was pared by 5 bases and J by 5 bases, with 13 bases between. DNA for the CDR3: TGTGCCAGCAGTCCAGCAGGGGATCATCAGCCCCAGCATTTT. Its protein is CASSPAGDHQPQHF. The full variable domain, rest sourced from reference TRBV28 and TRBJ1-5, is DVKVTQSSRYLVKRTGEKVFLECVQDMDHENMFWYRQDPGLGLRLIYFSYDVKMKEKGDIPEGYSVSREKKERFSLILESASTNQTSMYLCASSPAGDHQPQHFGDGTRLSIL.

The CDR3 reads CASTQGWQETQYF. The CDR3 coding sequence is TGTGCCAGCACACAGGGTTGGCAAGAGACCCAGTACTTC. The V call is TRBV5-8, the J call TRBJ2-5, with a possible D match to TRBD1 (6 bases). The CDR3 length is 13 residues. Germline V lookup: CDR1 SGHTS, CDR2 YDEGEE. V shed 6 bases and J shed 2 bases, with 11 bases lying between them.

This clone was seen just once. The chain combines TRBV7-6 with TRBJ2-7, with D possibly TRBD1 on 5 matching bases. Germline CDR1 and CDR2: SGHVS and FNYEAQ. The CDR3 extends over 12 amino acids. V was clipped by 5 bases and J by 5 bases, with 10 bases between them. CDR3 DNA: TGTGCCAGCAGCCAGGGCCACGACGAGCAGTACTTC. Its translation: CASSQGHDEQYF.

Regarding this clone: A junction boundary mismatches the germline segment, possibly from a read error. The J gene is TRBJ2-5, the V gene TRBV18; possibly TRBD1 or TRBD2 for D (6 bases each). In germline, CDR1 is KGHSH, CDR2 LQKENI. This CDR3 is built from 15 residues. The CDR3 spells CASSPGGELQGTQYF. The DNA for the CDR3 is TGTGCCAGCTCACCGGGGGGCGAGTTACAAGGGACCCAGTACTTC.

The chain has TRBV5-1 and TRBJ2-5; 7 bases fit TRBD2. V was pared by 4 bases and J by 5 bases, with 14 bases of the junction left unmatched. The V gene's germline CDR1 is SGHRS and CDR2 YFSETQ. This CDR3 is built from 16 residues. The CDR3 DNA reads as TGCGCCAGCAGCGAAAAACGGGAGGTTCTCCAGGAGACCCAGTACTTC. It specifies CASSEKREVLQETQYF.

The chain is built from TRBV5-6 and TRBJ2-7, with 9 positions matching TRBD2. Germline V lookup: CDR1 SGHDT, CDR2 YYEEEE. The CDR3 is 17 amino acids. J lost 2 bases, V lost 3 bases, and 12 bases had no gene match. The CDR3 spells CASSWKVAGVSTYEQYF. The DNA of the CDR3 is TGTGCCAGCAGCTGGAAGGTAGCGGGAGTTAGTACCTACGAGCAGTACTTC.

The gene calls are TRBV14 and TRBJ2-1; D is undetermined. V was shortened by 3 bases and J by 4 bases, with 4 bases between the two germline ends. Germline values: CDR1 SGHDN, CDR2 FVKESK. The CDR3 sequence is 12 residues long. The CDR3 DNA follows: TGTGCCAGCAGCCACGTTTACAATGAGCAGTTCTTC. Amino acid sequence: CASSHVYNEQFF.

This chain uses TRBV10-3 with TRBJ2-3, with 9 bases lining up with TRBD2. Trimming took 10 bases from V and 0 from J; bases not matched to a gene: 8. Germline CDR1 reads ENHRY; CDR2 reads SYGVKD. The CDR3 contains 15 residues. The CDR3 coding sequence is TGTGCCACTATAGCGGGAGTCGCTAGCACAGATACGCAGTATTTT. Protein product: CATIAGVASTDTQYF.

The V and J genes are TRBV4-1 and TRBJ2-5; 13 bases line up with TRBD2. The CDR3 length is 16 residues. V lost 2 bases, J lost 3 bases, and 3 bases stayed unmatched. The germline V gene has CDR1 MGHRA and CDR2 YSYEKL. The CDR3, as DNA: TGCGCCAGCAGCCAACCGGGGACTAGCGGGAAAGAGACCCAGTACTTC. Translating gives CASSQPGTSGKETQYF.

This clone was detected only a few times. Here the CDR3 reads CASSLQVSSYNEQFF. CDR3 nucleotides: TGCGCCAGCAGCCTACAGGTCTCATCCTACAATGAGCAGTTCTTC. The chain joins TRBV4-1 to TRBJ2-1, with TRBD1 as a possible D gene (5 bases). V was trimmed by 4 bases and J by 1 base, leaving 11 bases between them. CDR3 length: 15 amino acids. Germline values: CDR1 MGHRA, CDR2 YSYEKL.

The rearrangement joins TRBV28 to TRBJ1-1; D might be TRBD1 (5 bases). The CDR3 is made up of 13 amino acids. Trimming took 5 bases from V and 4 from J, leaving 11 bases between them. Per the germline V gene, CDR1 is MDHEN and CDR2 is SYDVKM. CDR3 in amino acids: CASSRDGVTEAFF. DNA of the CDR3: TGTGCCAGCAGTCGGGACGGAGTCACTGAAGCTTTCTTT.

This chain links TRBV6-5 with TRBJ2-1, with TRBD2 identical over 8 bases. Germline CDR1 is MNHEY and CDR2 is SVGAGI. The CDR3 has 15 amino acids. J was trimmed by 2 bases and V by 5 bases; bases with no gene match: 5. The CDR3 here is CASSRGRNPYNEQFF. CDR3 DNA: TGTGCCAGCAGTCGCGGGAGGAACCCCTACAATGAGCAGTTCTTC.

The CDR3 here is CASSLPSGPHSGANVLTF. CDR3 DNA sequence: TGTGCCAGCAGCTTGCCTAGCGGGCCTCACTCTGGGGCCAACGTCCTGACTTTC. This chain joins TRBV5-4 and TRBJ2-6; 8 nucleotides agree with TRBD2. V gave up 1 base and J gave up 0 bases; unmatched junction bases: 6. The CDR3 is 18 amino acids. CDR1 is SGHNT, CDR2 YYREEE, per germline (reference sequence).

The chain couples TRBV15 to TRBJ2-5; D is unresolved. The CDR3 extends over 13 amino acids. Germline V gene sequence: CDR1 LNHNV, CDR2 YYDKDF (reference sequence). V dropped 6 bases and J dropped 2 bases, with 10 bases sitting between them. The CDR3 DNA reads TGTGCCACCAGAAAGGCAGTACAAGAGACCCAGTACTTC. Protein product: CATRKAVQETQYF.

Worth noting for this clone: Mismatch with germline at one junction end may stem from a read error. The CDR3 loop is CASSQEPTGPWDEQYF. The CDR3 DNA reads as TGCGCCAGCAGCCAAGAACCAACAGGGCCCTGGGACGAGCAGTACTTC. The chain joins TRBV5-4 to TRBJ2-7; D might be TRBD1 (6 bases). Per germline, CDR1 SGHNT and CDR2 YYREEE (reference sequence). The CDR3 consists of 16 residues.

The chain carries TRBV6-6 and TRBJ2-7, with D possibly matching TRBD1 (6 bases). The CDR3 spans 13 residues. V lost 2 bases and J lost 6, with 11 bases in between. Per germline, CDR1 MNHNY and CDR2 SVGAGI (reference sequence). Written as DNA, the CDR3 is TGTGCCAGCAGTTACATACAGGGTGGCGAGCAGTACTTC. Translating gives CASSYIQGGEQYF.

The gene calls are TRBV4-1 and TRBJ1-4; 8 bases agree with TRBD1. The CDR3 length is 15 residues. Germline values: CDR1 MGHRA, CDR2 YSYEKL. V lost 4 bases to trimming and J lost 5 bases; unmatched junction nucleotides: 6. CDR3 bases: TGCGCCAGCAGCCCCCTCGGGACAGGAAATGAAAAACTGTTTTTT. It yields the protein CASSPLGTGNEKLFF.

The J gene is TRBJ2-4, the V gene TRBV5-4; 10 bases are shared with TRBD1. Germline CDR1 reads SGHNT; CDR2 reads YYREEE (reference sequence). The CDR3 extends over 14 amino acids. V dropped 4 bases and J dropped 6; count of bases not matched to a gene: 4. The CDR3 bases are TGTGCCAGCAGCCGACAGGGGGCTACAAACATTCAGTACTTC. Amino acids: CASSRQGATNIQYF. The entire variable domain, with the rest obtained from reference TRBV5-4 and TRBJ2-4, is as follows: ETGVTQSPTHLIKTRGQQVTLRCSSQSGHNTVSWYQQALGQGPQFIFQYYREEENGRGNFPPRFSGLQFPNYSSELNVNALELDDSALYLCASSRQGATNIQYFGAGTRLSVL.

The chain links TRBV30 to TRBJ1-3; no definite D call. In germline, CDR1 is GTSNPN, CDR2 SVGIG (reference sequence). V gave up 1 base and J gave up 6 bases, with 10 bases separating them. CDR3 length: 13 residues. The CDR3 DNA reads TGTGCCTGGAGTGAAGGAAGGCCAAACACCATATATTTT. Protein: CAWSEGRPNTIYF.

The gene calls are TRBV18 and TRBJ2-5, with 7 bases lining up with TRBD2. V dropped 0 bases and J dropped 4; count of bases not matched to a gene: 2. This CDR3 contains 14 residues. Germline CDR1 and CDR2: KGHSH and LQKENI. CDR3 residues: CASSPPGGAETQYF. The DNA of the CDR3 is TGTGCCAGCTCACCACCGGGAGGGGCAGAGACCCAGTACTTC.

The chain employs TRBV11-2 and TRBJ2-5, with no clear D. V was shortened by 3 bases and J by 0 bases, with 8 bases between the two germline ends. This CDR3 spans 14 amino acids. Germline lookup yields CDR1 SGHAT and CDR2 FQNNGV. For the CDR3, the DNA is TGTGCCAGCAGCTTTAACCCGTACCAAGAGACCCAGTACTTC. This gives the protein CASSFNPYQETQYF.

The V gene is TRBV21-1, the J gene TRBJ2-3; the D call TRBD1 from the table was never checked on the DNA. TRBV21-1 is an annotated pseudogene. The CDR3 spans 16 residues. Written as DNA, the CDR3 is TGTGCCAGCAGCAAAGCGCTTTCAGGGCTTGCAGATACGCAGTATTTT. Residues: CASSKALSGLADTQYF.

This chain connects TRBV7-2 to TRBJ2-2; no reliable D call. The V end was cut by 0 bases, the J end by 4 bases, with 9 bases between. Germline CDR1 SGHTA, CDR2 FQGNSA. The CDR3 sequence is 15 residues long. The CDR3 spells CASSLADFPTGELFF. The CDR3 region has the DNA TGTGCCAGCAGCTTAGCCGACTTTCCCACCGGGGAGCTGTTTTTT.